A selection of T cell receptor beta chains follows, all from one sample in a study of blood T cell repertoires in COVID-19. Profiled with immunoSEQ multiplex PCR; TCRdb holds only in-frame clones, not every one. This sample has 65,000 to 75,000 clones; about nine tenths occur once, and the top ten carry around 4.4%. The sample was peripheral blood. The source of these receptors is a man between 50 and 59 years old with active COVID-19. The CDR3 runs from the conserved cysteine through the conserved F or W. A D gene is named only where the DNA matches it firmly. Clone size, where shown, is once, few, many, or a class for clones that have expanded.

D	V	size	J	CDR3	DNA
TRBD1	TRBV16	once	TRBJ2-2	CASSQTTGQGAGELFF	TGTGCCAGCAGCCAAACCACCGGACAGGGAGCCGGGGAGCTGTTTTTT
.	TRBV7-3	once	TRBJ2-2	CASSSPAGAHTGELFF	TGTGCCAGCAGCTCCCCCGCAGGGGCGCACACCGGGGAGCTGTTTTTT
.	TRBV24-1	.	TRBJ2-3	CATSDLGPGRSTDTQYF	TGTGCCACCAGTGATTTGGGGCCGGGAAGAAGCACAGATACGCAGTATTTT
TRBD2	TRBV3-1/TRBV3-2	.	TRBJ2-5	CASSQDRASGRAKKETQYF	TGTGCCAGCAGCCAAGATCGGGCTAGCGGGAGGGCCAAGAAGGAGACCCAGTACTTC
TRBD1	TRBV5-4	.	TRBJ1-4	CASRTQGATNEKLFF	TGTGCCAGCAGAACACAGGGGGCAACTAATGAAAAACTGTTTTTT
TRBD2	TRBV3-1/TRBV3-2	.	TRBJ2-7	CASSRKRDSLYEQYF	TGTGCCAGCAGCCGCAAGCGGGACTCCCTATACGAGCAGTACTTC
TRBD1	TRBV19	.	TRBJ1-2	CASSTTGQGSRGYTF	TGTGCCAGTAGTACTACCGGACAGGGGTCTCGCGGCTACACCTTC
.	TRBV4-3	few	TRBJ2-2	CASSRMGAGPVGELFF	TGCGCCAGCAGCCGCATGGGGGCGGGCCCGGTCGGGGAGCTGTTTTTT
TRBD1	TRBV7-2	.	TRBJ2-3	CASSRNPTSGGDTQYF	TGTGCCAGCAGCCGGAACCCAACCTCAGGGGGAGATACGCAGTATTTT
.	TRBV6-2/TRBV6-3	.	TRBJ2-7	CASSYRWTGDEQYF	TGTGCCAGCAGTTACCGTTGGACTGGGGACGAGCAGTACTTC
.	TRBV11-3	.	TRBJ1-4	CASSKPQGSGNEKLFF	TGTGCCAGCAGCAAACCCCAGGGATCGGGTAATGAAAAACTGTTTTTT
.	TRBV21-1	.	TRBJ2-1	CASSKVRREQFF	TGTGCCAGCAGCAAAGTCAGGAGGGAGCAGTTCTTC
TRBD2	TRBV7-9	once	TRBJ2-1	CASSLVGLAGVDEQFF	TGTGCCAGCAGCTTAGTTGGCCTAGCGGGAGTCGATGAGCAGTTCTTC
.	TRBV28	once	TRBJ2-7	CASSFAPSLGRGQDEQYF	TGTGCCAGCAGTTTTGCCCCCTCTTTGGGCAGGGGCCAGGACGAGCAGTACTTC
TRBD1	TRBV9	once	TRBJ2-3	CASSGQGAGDTQYF	TGTGCCAGCAGCGGACAGGGGGCTGGAGATACGCAGTATTTT
.	TRBV14	.	TRBJ1-1	CASSPRTLQNTEAFF	TGTGCCAGCAGCCCCCGGACATTGCAGAACACTGAAGCTTTCTTT
.	TRBV7-9	few	TRBJ2-7	CASSFSSYEQYF	TGTGCCAGCAGCTTTTCCAGCTACGAGCAGTACTTC
TRBD1	TRBV11-1	.	TRBJ1-4	CASSVGQRTTNEKLFF	TGTGCCAGCAGCGTGGGACAGCGTACAACTAATGAAAAACTGTTTTTT
.	TRBV25-1	once	TRBJ1-4	CASSPTLIATNEKLFF	TGTGCCAGCAGCCCTACGTTGATCGCAACTAATGAAAAACTGTTTTTT
.	TRBV7-9	few	TRBJ1-1	CASSLGPRGTSTEAFF	TGTGCCAGCAGCTTAGGACCCCGGGGTACTAGCACTGAAGCTTTCTTT
.	TRBV13	.	TRBJ2-3	CASSDQGGDTQYF	TGTGCCAGCAGCGACCAGGGGGGAGATACGCAGTATTTT
.	TRBV7-2	once	TRBJ2-7	CASSSPQVYEQYF	TGTGCCAGCAGCTCCCCGCAGGTCTACGAGCAGTACTTC
TRBD1	TRBV7-2	.	TRBJ1-1	CASSFPGGFTEAFF	TGTGCCAGCAGCTTCCCAGGGGGCTTCACTGAAGCTTTCTTT
.	TRBV12-3/TRBV12-4	.	TRBJ1-3	CASGQKPGNTIYF	TGTGCCAGCGGCCAGAAACCTGGAAACACCATATATTTT